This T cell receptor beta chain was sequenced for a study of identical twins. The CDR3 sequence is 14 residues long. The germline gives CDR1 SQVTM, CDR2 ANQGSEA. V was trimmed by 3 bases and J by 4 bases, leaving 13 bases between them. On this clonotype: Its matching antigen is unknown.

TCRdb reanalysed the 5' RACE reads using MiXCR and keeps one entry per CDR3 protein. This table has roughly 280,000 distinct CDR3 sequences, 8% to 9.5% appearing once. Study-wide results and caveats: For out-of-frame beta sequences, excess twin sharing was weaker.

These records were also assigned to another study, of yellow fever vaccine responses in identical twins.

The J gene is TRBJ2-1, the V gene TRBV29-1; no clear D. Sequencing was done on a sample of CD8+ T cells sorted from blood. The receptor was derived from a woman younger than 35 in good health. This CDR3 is CSVDLPSVYNEQFF. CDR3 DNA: TGCAGCGTTGACCTCCCGAGCGTTTACAATGAGCAGTTCTTC.